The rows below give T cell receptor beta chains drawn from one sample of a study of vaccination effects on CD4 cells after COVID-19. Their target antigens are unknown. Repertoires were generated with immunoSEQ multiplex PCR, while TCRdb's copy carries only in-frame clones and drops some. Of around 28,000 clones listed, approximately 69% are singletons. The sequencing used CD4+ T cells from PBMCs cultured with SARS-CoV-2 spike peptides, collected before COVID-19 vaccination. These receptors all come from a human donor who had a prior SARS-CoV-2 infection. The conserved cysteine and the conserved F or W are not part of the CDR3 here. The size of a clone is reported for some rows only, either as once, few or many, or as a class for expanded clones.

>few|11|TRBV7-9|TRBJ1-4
ASSRDGGEKLF
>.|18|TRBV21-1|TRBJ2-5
ASSRRVQSDRGVFRETQY
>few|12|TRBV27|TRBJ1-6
ASSSRDRASPLH
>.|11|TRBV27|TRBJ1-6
ASASGGNSPLH
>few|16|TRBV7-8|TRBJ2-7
ASSLGIFPSGSSYEQY
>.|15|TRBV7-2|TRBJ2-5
ASSPDLAGGRRETQY
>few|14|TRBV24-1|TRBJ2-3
ATSVTAGGPLYTQY
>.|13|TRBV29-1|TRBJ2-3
SVERRHISTDTQY
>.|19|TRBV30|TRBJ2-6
AWTGVGDRESVSSGANVLT
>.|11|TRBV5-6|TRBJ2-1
ASSWDQSDEQF
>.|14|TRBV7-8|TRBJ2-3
ASSLTNRGQVDTQY
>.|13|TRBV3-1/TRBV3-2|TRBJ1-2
ASSQDTLSGYGYT
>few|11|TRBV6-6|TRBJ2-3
ASRLEGTDTQY
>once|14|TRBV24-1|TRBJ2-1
ATSDPAGGRYNEQF
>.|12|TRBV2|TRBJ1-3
ASSLGGTGNTIY
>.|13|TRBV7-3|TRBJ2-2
ASSLGPVNTGELF
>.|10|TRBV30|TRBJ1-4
AWSVSREKLF
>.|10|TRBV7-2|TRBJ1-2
ASSIETRGYT
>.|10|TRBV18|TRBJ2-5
ASSEGDETQY
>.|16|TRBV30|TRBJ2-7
AWSPILKGRGAHYEQY
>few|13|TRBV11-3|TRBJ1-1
ASSPGQGRNTEAF
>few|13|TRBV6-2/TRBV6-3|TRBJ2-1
ASSPVAGEINEQF
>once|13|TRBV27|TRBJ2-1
ASRNRASSYNEQF
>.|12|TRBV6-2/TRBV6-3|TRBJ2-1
ASSYLTPGNEQF
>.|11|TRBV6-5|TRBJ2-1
ASRKGLANEQF
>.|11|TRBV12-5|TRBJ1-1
ASSAEPNTEAF
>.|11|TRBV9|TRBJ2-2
ASKGTNTGELF
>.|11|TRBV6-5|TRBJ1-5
ASNWGRDQPQH
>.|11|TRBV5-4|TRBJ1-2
ASSPQGAGGYT
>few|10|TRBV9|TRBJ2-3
ASSASTDTQY
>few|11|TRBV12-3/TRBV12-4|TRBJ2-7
ASTSRLRYEQY
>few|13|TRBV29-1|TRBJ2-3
SARAGTTTTDTQY
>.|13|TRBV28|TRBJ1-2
ASSFGDRGYGGYT
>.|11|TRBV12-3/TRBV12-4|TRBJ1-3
ASSLASGNTIY
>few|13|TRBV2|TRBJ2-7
ASKITGTGAYEQY
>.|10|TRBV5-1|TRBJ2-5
ASSYIGETQY
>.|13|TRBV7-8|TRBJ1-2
ASSPIRGANYGYT
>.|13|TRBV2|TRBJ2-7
ASSESGALSYEQY
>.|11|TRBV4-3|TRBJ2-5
ASSLVGDGTQY
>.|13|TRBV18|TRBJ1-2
ASSRNSGDTYGYT
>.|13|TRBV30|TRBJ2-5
AWSLAGWYQETQY
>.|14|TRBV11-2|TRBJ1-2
ASSGLRSGQGQGYT
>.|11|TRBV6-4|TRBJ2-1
ASSDGGAGVQF
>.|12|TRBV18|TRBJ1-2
ASSPARQIYGYT
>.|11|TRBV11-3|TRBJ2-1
ASSPQRLSEQF